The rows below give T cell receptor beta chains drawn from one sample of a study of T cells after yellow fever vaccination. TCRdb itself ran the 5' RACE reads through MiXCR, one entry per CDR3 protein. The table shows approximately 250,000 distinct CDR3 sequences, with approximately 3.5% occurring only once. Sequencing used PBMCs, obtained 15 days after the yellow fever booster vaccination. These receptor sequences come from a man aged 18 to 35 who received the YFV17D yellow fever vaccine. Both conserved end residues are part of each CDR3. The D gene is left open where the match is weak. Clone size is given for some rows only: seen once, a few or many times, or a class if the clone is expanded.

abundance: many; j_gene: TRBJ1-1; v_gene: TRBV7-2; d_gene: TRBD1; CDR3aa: CASSWDREMGTEAFF; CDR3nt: TGTGCCAGCAGCTGGGACAGGGAGATGGGCACTGAAGCTTTCTTT
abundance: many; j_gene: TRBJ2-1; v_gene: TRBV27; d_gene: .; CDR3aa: CASSNRRLIYNEQFF; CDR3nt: TGTGCCAGCAGTAACAGGAGACTAATATACAATGAGCAGTTCTTC
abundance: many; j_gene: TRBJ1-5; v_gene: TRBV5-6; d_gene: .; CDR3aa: CASSLFGGSNQPQHF; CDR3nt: TGTGCCAGCAGCTTGTTTGGGGGGAGCAATCAGCCCCAGCATTTT
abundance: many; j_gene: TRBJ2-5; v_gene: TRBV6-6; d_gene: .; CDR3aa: CASSTGDIETQYF; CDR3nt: TGTGCCAGCAGTACCGGGGACATAGAGACCCAGTACTTC
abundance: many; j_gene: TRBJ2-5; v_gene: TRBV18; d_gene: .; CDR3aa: CASSPRDTKETQYF; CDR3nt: TGTGCCAGCTCACCACGGGACACGAAAGAGACCCAGTACTTC
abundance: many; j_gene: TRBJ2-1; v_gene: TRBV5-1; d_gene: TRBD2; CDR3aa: CASSLVAGGHNEQFF; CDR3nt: TGCGCCAGCAGCTTGGTAGCGGGGGGGCACAATGAGCAGTTCTTC
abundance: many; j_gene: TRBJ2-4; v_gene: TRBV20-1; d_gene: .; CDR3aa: CSAREPLENIQYF; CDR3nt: TGCAGTGCTAGAGAGCCCCTCGAGAACATTCAGTACTTC
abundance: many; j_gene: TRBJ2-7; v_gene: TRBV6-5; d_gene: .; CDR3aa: CASSPRSEEQYF; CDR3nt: TGTGCCAGCAGCCCTCGGTCCGAGGAGCAGTACTTC
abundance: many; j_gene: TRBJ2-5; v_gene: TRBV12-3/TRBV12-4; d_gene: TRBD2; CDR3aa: CASSFGVAGGQETQYF; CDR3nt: TGTGCCAGCAGTTTTGGCGTAGCGGGGGGCCAAGAGACCCAGTACTTC
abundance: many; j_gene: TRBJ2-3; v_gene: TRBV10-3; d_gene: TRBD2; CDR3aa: CAISESAGADTQYF; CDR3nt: TGTGCCATCAGTGAGTCAGCGGGGGCCGATACGCAGTATTTT
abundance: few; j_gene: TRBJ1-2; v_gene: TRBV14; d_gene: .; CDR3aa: CASSQGREDAGYTF; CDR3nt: TGTGCCAGCAGCCAAGGTAGAGAAGACGCTGGCTACACCTTC
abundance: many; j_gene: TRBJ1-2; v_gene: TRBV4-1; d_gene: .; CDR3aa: CASSQEGRARYGYTF; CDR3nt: TGCGCCAGCAGCCAAGAAGGCCGCGCGCGCTATGGCTACACCTTC
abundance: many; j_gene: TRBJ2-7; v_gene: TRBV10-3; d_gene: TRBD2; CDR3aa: CAISEWPLAGEYHEQYF; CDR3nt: TGTGCCATCAGTGAGTGGCCGTTGGCGGGGGAATATCACGAGCAGTACTTC
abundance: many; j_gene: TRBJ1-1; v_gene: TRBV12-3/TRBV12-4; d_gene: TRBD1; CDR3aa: CASRGQSNTEAFF; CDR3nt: TGTGCCAGCAGGGGACAGTCAAACACTGAAGCTTTCTTT
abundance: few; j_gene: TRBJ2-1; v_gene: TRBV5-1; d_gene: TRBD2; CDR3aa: CASSNVRGGRVNEQFF; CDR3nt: TGCGCCAGCAGCAACGTACGGGGGGGCAGGGTAAATGAGCAGTTCTTC
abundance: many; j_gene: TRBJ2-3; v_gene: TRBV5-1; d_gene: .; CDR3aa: CASMRAGGRDTQYF; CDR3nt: TGCGCCAGCATGCGGGCCGGGGGCCGTGATACGCAGTATTTT
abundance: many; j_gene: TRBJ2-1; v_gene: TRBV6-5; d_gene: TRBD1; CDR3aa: CASSMGTGYNEQFF; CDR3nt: TGTGCCAGCAGTATGGGGACAGGGTACAATGAGCAGTTCTTC
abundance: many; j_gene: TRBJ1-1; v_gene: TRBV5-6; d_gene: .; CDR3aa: CASSPAPAGNTEAFF; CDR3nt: TGTGCCAGCAGCCCTGCCCCTGCAGGGAACACTGAAGCTTTCTTT
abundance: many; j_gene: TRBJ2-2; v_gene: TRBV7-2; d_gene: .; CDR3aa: CASSDIHVGGELFF; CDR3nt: TGTGCCAGCAGCGATATACATGTAGGCGGGGAGCTGTTTTTT
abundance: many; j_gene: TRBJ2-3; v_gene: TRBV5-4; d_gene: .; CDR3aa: CASSPGSQPTDTQYF; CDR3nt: TGTGCCAGCAGCCCCGGGAGCCAGCCCACAGATACGCAGTATTTT
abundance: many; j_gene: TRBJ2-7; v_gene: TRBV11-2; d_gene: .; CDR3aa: CASSRSISYEQYF; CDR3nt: TGTGCCAGCAGCCGATCAATTTCCTACGAGCAGTACTTC
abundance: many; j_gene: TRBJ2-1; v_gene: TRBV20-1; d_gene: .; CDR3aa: CSAKPTSLGEQFF; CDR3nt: TGCAGTGCTAAGCCGACATCCCTGGGGGAGCAGTTCTTC
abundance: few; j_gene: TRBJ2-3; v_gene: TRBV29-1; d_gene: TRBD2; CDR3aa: CSAARGGFTDTQYF; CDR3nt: TGCAGCGCCGCCCGGGGAGGGTTCACAGATACGCAGTATTTT
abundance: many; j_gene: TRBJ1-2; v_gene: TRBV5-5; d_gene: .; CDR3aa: CASSFEPGVDYGYTF; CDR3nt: TGTGCCAGCAGCTTTGAGCCGGGGGTGGACTATGGCTACACCTTC
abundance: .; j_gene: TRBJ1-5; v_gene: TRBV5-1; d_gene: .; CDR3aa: CEKRRTSDQPQHF; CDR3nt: TGCGAAAAACGACGGACGAGCGATCAGCCCCAGCATTTT
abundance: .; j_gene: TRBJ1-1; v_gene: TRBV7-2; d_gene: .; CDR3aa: CASSLLYDTEAFF; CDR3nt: TGTGCCAGCAGCCTACTGTATGACACTGAAGCTTTCTTT
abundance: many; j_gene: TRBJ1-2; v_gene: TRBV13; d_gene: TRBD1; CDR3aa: CASSRKSSGGHNYGYTF; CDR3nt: TGTGCCAGCAGCCGTAAATCCTCAGGGGGTCATAACTATGGCTACACCTTC
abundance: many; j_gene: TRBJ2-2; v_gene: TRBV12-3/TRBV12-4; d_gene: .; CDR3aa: CASSFEGYTGELFF; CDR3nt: TGTGCCAGCAGTTTTGAGGGATACACCGGGGAGCTGTTTTTT
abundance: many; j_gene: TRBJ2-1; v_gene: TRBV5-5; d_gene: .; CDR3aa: CASEYRALVNEQFF; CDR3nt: TGTGCCAGCGAGTACAGGGCGTTGGTCAATGAGCAGTTCTTC
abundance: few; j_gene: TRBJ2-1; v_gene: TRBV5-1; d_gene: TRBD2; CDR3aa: CASSVGLAIFNEQFF; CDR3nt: TGCGCCAGCAGCGTTGGACTAGCGATCTTCAATGAGCAGTTCTTC
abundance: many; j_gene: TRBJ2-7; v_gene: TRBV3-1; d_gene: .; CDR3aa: CASSRMGRNSYEQYF; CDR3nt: TGTGCCAGCAGCCGAATGGGGCGGAATTCCTACGAGCAGTACTTC
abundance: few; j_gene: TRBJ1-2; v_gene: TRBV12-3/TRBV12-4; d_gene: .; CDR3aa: CASSYSGTKVRKAVDYGYTF; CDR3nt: TGTGCCAGCAGTTACTCCGGGACAAAAGTGAGGAAGGCAGTGGACTATGGCTACACCTTC
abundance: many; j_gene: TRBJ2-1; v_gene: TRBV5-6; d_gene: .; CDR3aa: CASSLLRGAQDEQFF; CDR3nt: TGTGCCAGCAGCTTGCTACGGGGGGCGCAGGATGAGCAGTTCTTC
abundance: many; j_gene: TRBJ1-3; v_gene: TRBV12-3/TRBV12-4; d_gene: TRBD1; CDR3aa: CASSSSGQRNTIYF; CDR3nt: TGTGCCAGCAGTTCCTCGGGACAGAGAAACACCATATATTTT
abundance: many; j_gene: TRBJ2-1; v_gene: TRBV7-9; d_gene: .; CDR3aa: CASSPGLGEHYNEQFF; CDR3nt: TGTGCCAGCAGCCCGGGGTTGGGGGAGCACTACAATGAGCAGTTCTTC
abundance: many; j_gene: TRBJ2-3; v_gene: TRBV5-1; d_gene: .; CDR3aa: CASSLDRADTQYF; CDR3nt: TGCGCCAGCAGCTTGGACAGGGCAGATACGCAGTATTTT
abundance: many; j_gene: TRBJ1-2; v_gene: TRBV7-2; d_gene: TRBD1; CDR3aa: CASSWDSYGYTF; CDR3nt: TGTGCCAGCAGCTGGGACAGTTATGGCTACACCTTC
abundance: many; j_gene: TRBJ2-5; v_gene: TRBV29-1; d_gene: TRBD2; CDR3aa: CSVEEPLAGGPGRQETQYF; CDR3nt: TGCAGCGTTGAAGAACCCTTAGCGGGGGGGCCGGGGAGGCAAGAGACCCAGTACTTC
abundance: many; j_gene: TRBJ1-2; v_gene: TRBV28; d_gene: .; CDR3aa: CASTGGPWGPGYTF; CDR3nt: TGTGCCAGCACTGGGGGACCTTGGGGCCCTGGCTACACCTTC
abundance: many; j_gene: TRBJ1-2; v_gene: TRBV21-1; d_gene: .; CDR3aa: CASSKGGTANYGYTF; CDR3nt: TGTGCCAGCAGCAAAGGTGGGACAGCTAACTATGGCTACACCTTC
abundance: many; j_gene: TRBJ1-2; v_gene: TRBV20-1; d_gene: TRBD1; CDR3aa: CSARGGTGGPNGYTF; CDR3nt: TGCAGTGCTAGAGGAGGGACAGGGGGGCCAAATGGCTACACCTTC
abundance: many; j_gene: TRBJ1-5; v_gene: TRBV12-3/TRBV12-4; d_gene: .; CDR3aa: CASSLSRHQPQHF; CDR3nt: TGTGCCAGCAGCCTCTCGCGGCATCAGCCCCAGCATTTT
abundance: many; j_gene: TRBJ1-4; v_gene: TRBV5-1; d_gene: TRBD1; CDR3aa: CASRHGTAIWGEKLFF; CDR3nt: TGCGCCAGCAGACATGGGACAGCCATTTGGGGTGAAAAACTGTTTTTT
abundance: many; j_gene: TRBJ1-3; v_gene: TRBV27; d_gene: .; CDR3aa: CASRKQDSGNTIYF; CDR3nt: TGTGCCAGCAGGAAACAGGACTCTGGAAACACCATATATTTT
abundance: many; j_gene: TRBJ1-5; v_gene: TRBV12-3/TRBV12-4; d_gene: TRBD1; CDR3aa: CASSRQGDSNQPQHF; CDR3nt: TGTGCCAGCAGTCGACAGGGTGATAGCAATCAGCCCCAGCATTTT
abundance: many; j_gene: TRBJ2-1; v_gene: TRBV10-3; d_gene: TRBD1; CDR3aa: CAIRGDRADNEQFF; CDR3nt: TGTGCCATCAGGGGGGACAGGGCGGACAATGAGCAGTTCTTC
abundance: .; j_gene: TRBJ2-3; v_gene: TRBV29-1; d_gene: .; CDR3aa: CSVGGDIDTQYF; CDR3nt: TGCAGCGTTGGGGGGGATATAGATACGCAGTATTTT
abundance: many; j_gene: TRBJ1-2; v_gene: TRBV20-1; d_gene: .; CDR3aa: CSAATGRYGYTF; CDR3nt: TGCAGTGCCGCGACGGGGCGGTATGGCTACACCTTC
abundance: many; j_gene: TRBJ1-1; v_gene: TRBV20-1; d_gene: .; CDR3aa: CSARDLGRNTEAFF; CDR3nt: TGCAGTGCTAGAGATCTGGGGAGGAACACTGAAGCTTTCTTT
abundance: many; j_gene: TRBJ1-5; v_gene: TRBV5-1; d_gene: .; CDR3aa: CASSLGGTSQPQHF; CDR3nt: TGCGCCAGCAGCTTGGGTGGCACCAGCCAGCCCCAGCATTTT
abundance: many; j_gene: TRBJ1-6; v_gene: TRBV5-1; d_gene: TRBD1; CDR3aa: CASSYTGTAYNSPLHF; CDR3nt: TGCGCCAGCAGCTACACCGGGACAGCCTATAATTCACCCCTCCACTTT
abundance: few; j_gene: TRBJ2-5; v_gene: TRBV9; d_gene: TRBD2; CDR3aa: CASSAEAGGHVSETQYF; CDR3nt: TGTGCCAGCAGCGCCGAAGCGGGGGGGCATGTTTCGGAGACCCAGTACTTC
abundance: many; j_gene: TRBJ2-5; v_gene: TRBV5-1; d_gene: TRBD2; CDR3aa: CASSLGVAGGETQYF; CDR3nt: TGCGCCAGCAGCTTGGGCGTTGCGGGAGGAGAGACCCAGTACTTC
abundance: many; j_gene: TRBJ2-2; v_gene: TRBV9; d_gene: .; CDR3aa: CASSEDYTGELFF; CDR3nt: TGTGCCAGCAGCGAGGACTACACCGGGGAGCTGTTTTTT
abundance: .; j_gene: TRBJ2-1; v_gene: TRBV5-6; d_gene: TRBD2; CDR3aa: CASSEAGGYNEQFF; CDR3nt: TGTGCCAGCAGCGAGGCGGGGGGGTACAATGAGCAGTTCTTC
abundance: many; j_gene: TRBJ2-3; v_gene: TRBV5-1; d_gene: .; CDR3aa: CASRKLLVSTDTQYF; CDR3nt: TGCGCCAGCAGAAAGTTGTTGGTTAGCACAGATACGCAGTATTTT